A single sample gave rise to the 25 T cell receptor beta chains below, sequenced in a study of monozygotic twins with inflammatory bowel disease. Following a re-call of the 5' RACE reads, TCRdb has one entry per CDR3 protein and lacks DNA. The sample has 330,000 or so distinct CDR3 sequences. The sample taken for sequencing was blood. Receptors originate from a human donor with ulcerative colitis or Crohn's disease, or a healthy co-twin of an affected twin (not recorded which).

The V call is TRBV12-3 or TRBV12-4, the J call TRBJ1-2; lacking DNA, the TRBD1 call made by TCRdb goes unchecked. The CDR3 spans 15 residues. CDR3 in amino acids: CASSVAGTGANGYTF.

CDR3 in amino acids: CASSFAGTKPNEQYF. The chain employs TRBV5-1 and TRBJ2-7; TCRdb's D gene call, TRBD1, goes unchecked for lack of DNA. Germline CDR1 and CDR2: SGHRS and YFSETQ. This CDR3 is 15 amino acids long.

This chain's CDR3 is CASRQALQETQYF. The V and J genes are TRBV7-9 and TRBJ2-5; lacking DNA, the TRBD1 call made by TCRdb goes unchecked. Germline CDR1 SEHNR, CDR2 FQNEAQ (reference sequence). The CDR3 is made up of 13 amino acids.

The J gene is TRBJ2-7, the V gene TRBV29-1; TCRdb reports TRBD1, a call that lacks DNA to check it against. Per the germline V gene, CDR1 is SQVTM and CDR2 is ANQGSEA. The CDR3 is 12 residues long. The CDR3 sequence: CSVSSGGEEQYF.

J is TRBJ2-1 and V is TRBV5-5; with no DNA, the TCRdb D assignment of TRBD2 cannot be verified. The CDR3 extends over 17 amino acids. Germline CDR1 and CDR2: SGHKS and YYEKEE (reference sequence). The CDR3 sequence: CASSLRLAGGINNEQFF.

The chain employs TRBV18 and TRBJ2-5. The CDR3 spans 12 residues. From germline, CDR1 is KGHSH and CDR2 LQKENI. The CDR3 spells CASSPSAETQYF.

The chain employs TRBV28 and TRBJ2-7. The CDR3 has 12 residues. Germline V gives CDR1 MDHEN, CDR2 SYDVKM. CDR3 sequence reads: CASSLIQNEQYF.

The V and J genes are TRBV2 and TRBJ2-5. The germline V gene encodes CDR1 SNHLY and CDR2 FYNNEI. The CDR3 length is 13 residues. The CDR3 region is CASSDSWGETQYF.

This sequence joins TRBV18 and TRBJ2-7; there is no DNA to check the TCRdb D call of TRBD1. The CDR3 has 14 amino acids. The germline V gene has CDR1 KGHSH and CDR2 LQKENI. The CDR3 sequence is CASSPAFPGYEQYF.

The chain joins TRBV15 to TRBJ2-7. Per the germline V gene, CDR1 is LNHNV and CDR2 is YYDKDF (reference sequence). This CDR3 is built from 15 residues. CDR3 region: CATSREKGQSYEQYF.

The chain couples TRBV28 to TRBJ2-5; lacking DNA, the TRBD2 call made by TCRdb goes unchecked. The CDR3 sequence is 13 residues long. The germline V gene has CDR1 MDHEN and CDR2 SYDVKM. The CDR3 region is CASTWREGETQYF.

The V call is TRBV7-9, the J call TRBJ2-5; there is no DNA to check the TCRdb D call of TRBD1. CDR3 length: 13 amino acids. The V gene's germline CDR1 is SEHNR and CDR2 FQNEAQ (reference sequence). CDR3 in amino acids: CASSQAGVETQYF. The whole variable domain, filled in from reference TRBV7-9 and TRBJ2-5, reads DTGVSQNPRHKITKRGQNVTFRCDPISEHNRLYWYRQTLGQGPEFLTYFQNEAQLEKSRLLSDRFSAERPKGSFSTLEIQRTEQGDSAMYLCASSQAGVETQYFGPGTRLLVL.

V and J are TRBV20-1 and TRBJ2-3; TCRdb lists TRBD1, though no DNA is available to test this call. The germline CDR1 and CDR2 sequences are DFQATT and SNEGSKA (reference sequence). The CDR3 has 16 residues. CDR3 in amino acids: CSARALGGEGADTQYF.

The chain's CDR3 is CSVLLGTETQYF. The V call is TRBV29-1, the J call TRBJ2-5; no DNA is available, so the TRBD1 call from TCRdb remains unchecked. Germline CDR1 SQVTM, CDR2 ANQGSEA. The CDR3 spans 12 residues.

J is TRBJ2-7 and V is TRBV7-2; TCRdb calls TRBD2, which cannot be checked without DNA. This CDR3 region has 14 residues. Germline CDR1 is SGHTA and CDR2 is FQGNSA. The CDR3 is CASSLAGPVYEQYF.

The chain uses TRBV28 and TRBJ1-2; the TCRdb D gene call, TRBD1, has no DNA to confirm it. The CDR3 has 15 residues. Germline V lookup: CDR1 MDHEN, CDR2 SYDVKM. The CDR3: CASSFWGQIFYGYTF.

V gene TRBV6-5 combines with J gene TRBJ2-7; TCRdb gives TRBD1 as the D gene, but with no DNA this cannot be confirmed. Germline V gene sequence: CDR1 MNHEY, CDR2 SVGAGI. CDR3 size: 17 residues. The CDR3 sequence is CASSYSGGTGHSYEQYF.

The CDR3 loop reads CASSPRLAGVGDEQFF. This rearrangement joins TRBV9 to TRBJ2-1; TCRdb gives TRBD2 as the D gene, but with no DNA this cannot be confirmed. The germline gives CDR1 SGDLS, CDR2 YYNGEE. The CDR3 has 16 amino acids.

The J gene is TRBJ1-1, the V gene TRBV2; as DNA is missing, the TRBD1 call by TCRdb cannot be tested. Germline V lookup: CDR1 SNHLY, CDR2 FYNNEI. The CDR3 runs to 13 residues. CDR3 protein: CASSAERGDEAFF.

The gene calls are TRBV20-1 and TRBJ2-2; TCRdb returns TRBD2, unconfirmable since there is no DNA. The length of the CDR3 is 12 residues. In germline, CDR1 is DFQATT, CDR2 SNEGSKA (reference sequence). The CDR3 here is CSARDYPGELFF.

The V call is TRBV5-1, the J call TRBJ2-1; TCRdb returns TRBD2, unconfirmable since there is no DNA. This CDR3 has 15 amino acids. Germline CDR1 reads SGHRS; CDR2 reads YFSETQ. CDR3 residues: CASSLSGRGRNEQFF. Drawing the rest from reference TRBV5-1 and TRBJ2-1, the complete variable domain is KAGVTQTPRYLIKTRGQQVTLSCSPISGHRSVSWYQQTPGQGLQFLFEYFSETQRNKGNFPGRFSGRQFSNSRSEMNVSTLELGDSALYLCASSLSGRGRNEQFFGPGTRLTVL.

The CDR3 reads CASSQEGLHTFNEQFF. J is TRBJ2-1 and V is TRBV3-1. The CDR3 spans 16 residues. CDR1 is LGHDT and CDR2 is YNNKEL in the germline V gene (reference sequence).

V gene TRBV20-1 combines with J gene TRBJ2-5; TCRdb outputs TRBD2, but without DNA this stays unchecked. The CDR3 is made up of 11 amino acids. The germline gives CDR1 DFQATT, CDR2 SNEGSKA (reference sequence). The chain's CDR3 is CSALEGETQYF.

The chain joins TRBV20-1 to TRBJ1-5; TCRdb selects TRBD1, and the lack of DNA leaves this call unchecked. The CDR3 spans 17 residues. Germline lookup yields CDR1 DFQATT and CDR2 SNEGSKA (reference sequence). CDR3 sequence reads: CSARENKGPYQTQPQHF.

The J gene is TRBJ2-5, the V gene TRBV11-2; no DNA is available, so the TRBD2 call from TCRdb remains unchecked. CDR1 and CDR2 from the germline V gene are SGHAT and FQNNGV. This CDR3 has 17 amino acids. CDR3 protein: CASSPGLAGGIVETQYF.